This passage covers 30 T cell receptor beta chains from one sample sequenced in a study of cytomegalovirus exposure and HLA in healthy donors. Primers included in the PCR were 60 Vbeta and 13 Jbeta primers. Generated by immunoSEQ multiplex PCR, the TCRdb table keeps only in-frame clones and is missing some. The sample lists more than 150,000 clones, roughly 88% seen once, with around 1.2% in the top ten. The sequencing input was PBMCs. The receptor set was obtained from a girl aged 2 to 9 in good health and CMV-seropositive.

V gene TRBV11-2 combines with J gene TRBJ1-3, with D unresolved. The length of the CDR3 is 13 residues. Germline CDR1 reads SGHAT; CDR2 reads FQNNGV. Trimming removed 4 bases at V and 7 bases at J, with 11 bases between. The CDR3 here is CASSYSGENTIYF. The CDR3 nucleotides read TGTGCCAGCAGCTACAGCGGGGAGAACACCATATATTTT.

The rearrangement uses TRBV9 and TRBJ2-2; 7 nucleotides match TRBD2. V trimming: 3 bases; J trimming: 9 bases; junction bases outside the gene matches: 8. The germline V gene has CDR1 SGDLS and CDR2 YYNGEE. The CDR3 is 14 residues long. The CDR3 coding sequence is TGTGCCAGCAGCGCCCTCGCGGGGGTCCGGGAGCTGTTTTTT. This gives the protein CASSALAGVRELFF.

The chain combines TRBV30 with TRBJ2-1, with D tentatively TRBD1 (5 bases). Deletions cut 7 bases from V and 4 bases from J, with 8 bases between. This CDR3 region has 11 residues. CDR1 is GTSNPN and CDR2 is SVGIG in the germline V gene (reference sequence). The CDR3, as DNA: TGTGCCTCTGGGGCTTACAATGAGCAGTTCTTC. It translates to CASGAYNEQFF.

This clone came up a few times. Germline is not matched at one junction end, which may reflect a read error. V usage is TRBV7-9 and J usage is TRBJ2-1, with 10 positions matching TRBD2. CDR3 length equals 16 residues. Germline loops: CDR1 SEHNR, CDR2 FQNEAQ (reference sequence). This chain's CDR3 is CSSSLVLAGDYNEQFF. The CDR3 region has the DNA TGTTCCAGCAGCTTGGTTCTAGCGGGAGACTACAATGAGCAGTTCTTC. The whole variable domain, filled in from reference TRBV7-9 and TRBJ2-1, reads DTGVSQNPRHKITKRGQNVTFRCDPISEHNRLYWYRQTLGQGPEFLTYFQNEAQLEKSRLLSDRFSAERPKGSFSTLEIQRTEQGDSAMYLCSSSLVLAGDYNEQFFGPGTRLTVL.

V and J are TRBV23-1 and TRBJ2-5; TRBD1 aligns across 8 bases. TRBV23-1 is an ORF, and what it does is uncertain. This CDR3 comprises 15 residues. The trim removed 0 bases at V and 0 bases at J, leaving 0 bases unmatched. The CDR3 loop is CASSQSQGDQETQYF. The CDR3 DNA reads TGCGCCAGCAGTCAATCACAGGGGGACCAAGAGACCCAGTACTTC.

The J gene is TRBJ2-5, the V gene TRBV18, with 7 bases lining up with TRBD2. The J call is in doubt because the DNA end fits TRBJ2-7 better. CDR1 is KGHSH and CDR2 is LQKENI in the germline V gene. The CDR3 extends over 14 amino acids. This CDR3 reads CASSARGSTYEQYF. CDR3 in DNA: TGTGCCAGCTCAGCGCGGGGGTCGACCTACGAGCAGTACTTC.

This clone was recorded a few times. V is TRBV19 and J is TRBJ2-1; tentatively, D is TRBD2 (6 bases). The CDR3 is 19 residues long. V was cut by 6 bases and J by 2 bases, with 26 bases left in between. In germline, CDR1 is LNHDA, CDR2 SQIVND (reference sequence). In nucleotides, the CDR3 is TGTGCCAGTAGCCAGTCGCGGGGCCGAGAGTCTGGCGCCTACAATGAGCAGTTCTTC. Protein product: CASSQSRGRESGAYNEQFF.

As regards this clone: Additional DNA sequences in this sample encode the identical CDR3. The chain has TRBV30 and TRBJ2-1, with D maybe TRBD2 (5 bases). Germline V lookup: CDR1 GTSNPN, CDR2 SVGIG (reference sequence). V was cut by 0 bases and J by 10 bases, with 7 bases left in between. The CDR3 consists of 11 residues. The DNA for the CDR3 is TGTGCCTGGAGTGTACCTAGCGAGCAGTTCTTC. Amino acid sequence: CAWSVPSEQFF.

This clone appeared a single time. The gene calls are TRBV28 and TRBJ1-1; D perhaps matches TRBD1 (6 bases). The CDR3 length is 14 residues. CDR1 is MDHEN, CDR2 SYDVKM, per germline. Trimming pared 1 base from V and 2 bases from J, leaving 8 bases between. CDR3 region: CASSLFRGNTEAFF. The CDR3 DNA sequence: TGTGCCAGCAGTTTATTCAGGGGTAACACTGAAGCTTTCTTT.

This rearrangement joins TRBV15 to TRBJ2-2; 7 nucleotides match TRBD2. CDR3 length: 16 amino acids. Germline V gene lookup returns CDR1 LNHNV and CDR2 YYDKDF (reference sequence). The V segment lost 0 bases and the J segment 3 bases; nucleotides outside the gene matches: 4. The CDR3 protein is CATSRDMGLYTGELFF. DNA of the CDR3: TGTGCCACCAGCAGAGATATGGGACTATACACCGGGGAGCTGTTTTTT.

The chain joins TRBV7-2 to TRBJ1-2; D remains ambiguous. The CDR3 contains 12 residues. CDR1 is SGHTA, CDR2 FQGNSA, per germline. V was shortened by 2 bases and J by 4 bases, with 5 bases between the two germline ends. CDR3 nucleotides: TGTGCCAGCAGCTTAAGGAGCTATGGCTACACCTTC. Amino acid sequence: CASSLRSYGYTF.

The CDR3 loop reads CASSLGGGTGELFF. For the CDR3, the DNA is TGTGCCAGCAGCTTAGGCGGGGGAACCGGGGAGCTGTTTTTT. The chain links TRBV7-2 to TRBJ2-2; TRBD2 agrees at 7 bases. Per germline, CDR1 SGHTA and CDR2 FQGNSA. This CDR3 is 14 amino acids long. V gave up 1 base and J gave up 5 bases; unmatched junction bases: 1.

V and J are TRBV2 and TRBJ2-1, with 8 bases aligning to TRBD2. V trimming: 4 bases; J trimming: 5 bases; junction bases outside the gene matches: 19. Germline V gene lookup returns CDR1 SNHLY and CDR2 FYNNEI. The CDR3 runs 19 residues. In DNA form, the CDR3 reads TGTGCCAGCAGTGGGCCTTGGGCGGGAGGATTATACTTGGACAATGAGCAGTTCTTC. Amino acid sequence: CASSGPWAGGLYLDNEQFF.

CDR3 protein: CASSIDRATEKLFF. CDR3 in DNA: TGTGCCAGTAGTATAGATCGAGCTACTGAAAAACTGTTTTTT. This chain links TRBV19 with TRBJ1-4; D is ambiguous. This CDR3 spans 14 amino acids. The V gene's germline CDR1 is LNHDA and CDR2 SQIVND (reference sequence). V lost 0 bases and J 7 bases, leaving 9 bases between the germline ends.

This clone was counted between two and nine times. The chain uses TRBV29-1 and TRBJ1-1; 7 bases are a match to TRBD1. Germline V CDR1 and CDR2: SQVTM, ANQGSEA. The V and J ends lost 6 bases and 1 base, in that order; junction bases with no gene match: 5. The CDR3 runs to 13 residues. CDR3 DNA sequence: TGCAGCGTCGACAGGGAAGGGAACACTGAAGCTTTCTTT. This gives the protein CSVDREGNTEAFF.

The rearrangement links TRBV5-1 to TRBJ2-7; 9 bases are a match to TRBD1. The V and J ends lost 0 bases and 3 bases, in that order; junction bases with no gene match: 10. The CDR3 runs to 17 residues. Germline CDR1 SGHRS, CDR2 YFSETQ. Written as DNA, the CDR3 is TGCGCCAGCAGCTTGGCGACGGGACAGGGTACCCACTACGAGCAGTACTTC. Translated, it gives CASSLATGQGTHYEQYF.

This clone was detected a few times. For the CDR3, the DNA is TGCGCCAGCAGCCAACAGGGAACTGAAGCTTTCTTT. Its protein is CASSQQGTEAFF. The chain couples TRBV5-1 to TRBJ1-1; TRBD1 is a possible D gene (6 bases). This CDR3 is built from 12 residues. Germline CDR1 reads SGHRS; CDR2 reads YFSETQ. V was clipped by 4 bases and J by 5 bases, with 9 bases between them.

This clone was counted a single time. The chain is built from TRBV27 and TRBJ2-1; the match to TRBD2 covers 11 bases. Unmatched junction bases numbered 5, after V lost 5 bases and J lost 5 bases. This CDR3 spans 15 amino acids. Germline V gene data show CDR1 as MNHEY and CDR2 as SMNVEV (reference sequence). CDR3 nucleotide sequence: TGTGCCAGCAGTAAGCCGGGACTAGCGGACAATGAGCAGTTCTTC. Protein sequence: CASSKPGLADNEQFF.

The chain combines TRBV30 with TRBJ2-3, with D maybe TRBD1 (6 bases). Trimming cost V 0 bases and J 2 bases, with 12 bases left between them. The germline CDR1 and CDR2 sequences are GTSNPN and SVGIG (reference sequence). The CDR3 loop spans 15 amino acids. In DNA, the CDR3 is TGTGCCTGGAGTGTATTGGGACACTTCACAGATACGCAGTATTTT. It codes for CAWSVLGHFTDTQYF. Looking up the rest from reference TRBV30 and TRBJ2-3 gives the full variable domain: SQTIHQWPATLVQPVGSPLSLECTVEGTSNPNLYWYRQAAGRGLQLLFYSVGIGQISSEVPQNLSASRPQDRQFILSSKKLLLSDSGFYLCAWSVLGHFTDTQYFGPGTRLTVL.

The chain has TRBV10-3 and TRBJ2-7; 10 positions agree with TRBD1. V dropped 2 bases and J dropped 4; count of bases not matched to a gene: 11. Germline lookup yields CDR1 ENHRY and CDR2 SYGVKD. This CDR3 contains 17 residues. This CDR3 reads CAISETSGTGETYEQYF. CDR3 nucleotide sequence: TGTGCCATCAGTGAGACGTCCGGGACAGGGGAAACGTACGAGCAGTACTTC.

This clone was seen once. The gene calls are TRBV4-2 and TRBJ2-7, with a tentative D call TRBD1 (6 bases). V was shortened by 0 bases and J by 2 bases, with 14 bases between the two germline ends. Germline CDR1 reads LGHNA; CDR2 reads YNFKEQ. CDR3 size: 16 residues. This CDR3 reads CASSQDPGQVTYEQYF. The CDR3 DNA reads TGTGCCAGCAGCCAAGATCCGGGACAAGTCACCTACGAGCAGTACTTC.

The chain has TRBV4-2 and TRBJ2-2; 9 nucleotides align to TRBD1. V was clipped by 1 base and J by 4 bases; unmatched bases: 7. The CDR3 is made up of 17 amino acids. Germline V lookup: CDR1 LGHNA, CDR2 YNFKEQ. This CDR3 is CASSQGGTGSVTGELFF. In DNA form, the CDR3 reads TGTGCCAGCAGCCAAGGGGGGACAGGGTCGGTCACCGGGGAGCTGTTTTTT.

The chain recombines TRBV7-8 with TRBJ2-1; a weak D match, TRBD2 (5 bases). The V end lost 4 bases, the J end lost 0 bases, and 16 bases lay between the germline ends. Germline V lookup: CDR1 SGHVS, CDR2 FQNEAQ. There are 17 residues in the CDR3. The DNA of the CDR3 is TGTGCCAGCAGCTACACCGGACTCGTAAGCTCCTACAATGAGCAGTTCTTC. This codes for CASSYTGLVSSYNEQFF.

The chain combines TRBV5-6 with TRBJ1-2; the D is unclear. The CDR3 consists of 13 residues. The germline V gene has CDR1 SGHDT and CDR2 YYEEEE. Trimming pared 5 bases from V and 4 bases from J, leaving 12 bases between. CDR3 protein: CASSQKGSYGYTF. CDR3 bases: TGTGCCAGCAGTCAGAAAGGGAGCTATGGCTACACCTTC.

This chain connects TRBV27 to TRBJ1-2; 11 bases map to TRBD1. Germline CDR1 reads MNHEY; CDR2 reads SMNVEV (reference sequence). Trimming took 5 bases from V and 6 from J; bases not matched to a gene: 14. The length of the CDR3 is 17 residues. The DNA of the CDR3 is TGTGCCAGCAGTCCCGCGACGTGGACAGGGGGCGTCGATGGCTACACCTTC. Its translation: CASSPATWTGGVDGYTF.

The rearrangement uses TRBV28 and TRBJ1-1; TRBD1 agrees at 8 bases. Germline V gives CDR1 MDHEN, CDR2 SYDVKM. V shed 6 bases and J 1 base; nucleotides not matched to a gene: 13. This CDR3 has 17 amino acids. The CDR3 nucleotides are TGTGCCAGCAGCCCAACAGGGGGAACTAGGTGGAACACTGAAGCTTTCTTT. Encoded protein: CASSPTGGTRWNTEAFF. The full variable domain, with the rest looked up from reference TRBV28 and TRBJ1-1, is DVKVTQSSRYLVKRTGEKVFLECVQDMDHENMFWYRQDPGLGLRLIYFSYDVKMKEKGDIPEGYSVSREKKERFSLILESASTNQTSMYLCASSPTGGTRWNTEAFFGQGTRLTVV.

The rearrangement uses TRBV5-1 and TRBJ1-1; possibly TRBD1 for D (6 bases). Trimming cost V 4 bases and J 1 base, with 14 bases left between them. CDR1 is SGHRS and CDR2 is YFSETQ in the germline V gene. The CDR3 spans 15 residues. The CDR3 sequence is CASSPKTGPNTEAFF. CDR3 bases: TGCGCCAGCAGCCCCAAGACAGGCCCGAACACTGAAGCTTTCTTT.

This sequence joins TRBV4-2 and TRBJ2-1; D perhaps matches TRBD2 (6 bases). V gave up 0 bases and J gave up 14 bases, with 11 bases separating them. Germline CDR1 is LGHNA and CDR2 is YNFKEQ. The length of the CDR3 is 12 residues. CDR3 amino acids: CASSQERRGKFF. The CDR3 DNA reads TGTGCCAGCAGCCAAGAGAGGCGGGGAAAGTTCTTC.

The rearrangement uses TRBV5-1 and TRBJ1-5, with 7 bases identical to TRBD1. The trim removed 1 base at V and 4 bases at J, leaving 17 bases unmatched. CDR3 length: 19 amino acids. Germline V gives CDR1 SGHRS, CDR2 YFSETQ. CDR3 sequence reads: CASSLRGGSLRGGNQPQHF. CDR3 in DNA: TGCGCCAGCAGCTTGAGAGGGGGCAGCCTAAGAGGGGGAAATCAGCCCCAGCATTTT.

The CDR3 loop reads CASSYNRLNTEAFF. CDR3 bases: TGTGCCAGCAGTTATAACAGGCTGAACACTGAAGCTTTCTTT. The rearrangement links TRBV6-1 to TRBJ1-1; possibly TRBD1 for D (5 bases). The CDR3 totals 14 residues. V was cut by 5 bases and J by 0 bases, with 10 bases left in between. From germline, CDR1 is MNHNS and CDR2 SASEGT.